This T cell receptor beta chain was identified during a study of Ad26.COV2.S vaccination and SARS-CoV-2 variants. Trimming removed 3 bases from V and 3 bases from J, with 14 bases in between. Germline CDR1 MNHNS, CDR2 SASEGT. This CDR3 region has 15 residues. TCRdb's table, derived via immunoSEQ multiplex PCR, lists solely in-frame clones and lacks some. Among hundreds of thousands of clones listed, around 92% were seen once. Of note for this clone: Its antigen is currently unknown.

The sample's treatment: around 19 received Ad26.COV2.S at low or high dose, single or two shots; about 5 received placebo; per-sample allocation not given. The investigators took samples on day 63 after the first vaccine or placebo injection. The donor's status was that of an adult aged 18-55 years in Boston. General study findings and limits: Spike-specific TCR breadth was greater after Ad26.COV2.S than placebo.

The source is a person between 18 and 60 years old who received the Ad26.COV2.S COVID-19 vaccine or a placebo. V usage is TRBV6-1 and J usage is TRBJ2-5, with D perhaps TRBD1 or TRBD2 (7 bases each). This specimen consisted of peripheral blood, obtained in a trial of Ad26.COV2.S vaccine versus placebo. Here the CDR3 reads CASSESTGTKETQYF. Here the CDR3 DNA reads TGTGCCAGCAGTGAGTCGACAGGGACTAAAGAGACCCAGTACTTC.